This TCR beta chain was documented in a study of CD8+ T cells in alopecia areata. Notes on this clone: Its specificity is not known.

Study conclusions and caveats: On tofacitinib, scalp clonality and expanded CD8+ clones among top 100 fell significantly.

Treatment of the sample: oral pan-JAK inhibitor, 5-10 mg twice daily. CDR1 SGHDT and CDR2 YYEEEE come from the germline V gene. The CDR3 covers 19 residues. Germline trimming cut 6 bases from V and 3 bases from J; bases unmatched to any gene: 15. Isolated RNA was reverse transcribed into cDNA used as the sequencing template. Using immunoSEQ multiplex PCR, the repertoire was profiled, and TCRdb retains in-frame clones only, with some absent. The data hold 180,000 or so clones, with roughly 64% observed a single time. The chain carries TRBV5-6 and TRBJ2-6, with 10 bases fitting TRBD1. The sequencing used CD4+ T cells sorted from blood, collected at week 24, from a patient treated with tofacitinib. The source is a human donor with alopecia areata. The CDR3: CASTTVGTGELSGANVLTF. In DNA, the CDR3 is TGTGCCAGCACCACCGTCGGGACAGGGGAATTAAGTGGGGCCAACGTCCTGACTTTC.